This TCR beta chain was retrieved from a study of early T cells in non-severe SARS-CoV-2 infection. Study-wide background: Sequenced bulk RNA came from whole blood that was unsorted, and chains were unpaired.

TCRdb reanalysed the 5' RACE reads using MiXCR and keeps one entry per CDR3 protein. The data contain around 50,000 distinct CDR3 sequences, around an eighth of them seen just once; the ten biggest clones take up around 2.8%. Sample: whole blood. The sequence was collected from an adult who was a healthcare worker with PCR-confirmed SARS-CoV-2 infection or an uninfected control (not recorded which).

The CDR3 reads CSARGTGGYEQYF. CDR3 bases: TGCAGCGCCAGGGGGACAGGAGGCTACGAGCAGTACTTC. This chain connects TRBV29-1 to TRBJ2-7, with TRBD1 identical over 8 bases. The CDR3 has 13 amino acids. Germline CDR1 SQVTM, CDR2 ANQGSEA. Trimming removed 7 bases from V and 3 bases from J; junction bases left unmatched: 8.